The rows below give T cell receptor beta chains drawn from one sample of a study of shared clonotypes between healthy human individuals. The repertoire was sequenced with immunoSEQ multiplex PCR; TCRdb's copy has only in-frame clones and lacks some. Of 1.4 million to 1.5 million clones in the sample, roughly 96% were seen once. The sequencing input was naive CD4+ T cells sorted from blood. All receptors derive from a man aged 30-40 years in good health. The CDR3 runs from the conserved cysteine through the conserved F or W. Rows give clone size only sometimes, using once, few, many, or a class for an expanded clone.

cdr3_length	v_call	clone_size	cdr3_aa
15	TRBV5-1	-	CASSSPTGVTGELFF
16	TRBV27	-	CASSFYRGQGPETQYF
14	TRBV28	-	CASSLRGPNNEQFF
13	TRBV18	-	CASLDFRAGEQYF
14	TRBV18	-	CASSPGQRPYEQYF
12	TRBV5-4	-	CASSLDYNEQFF
18	TRBV7-9	-	CASSLASSTVGENEKLFF
11	TRBV13	-	CAINIGNTIYF
16	TRBV5-8	-	CASNPYRDLPNTEAFF
14	TRBV7-9	few	CASSPSGPSYEQYF
13	TRBV5-4	-	CASSLRLQKTQYF
10	TRBV18	-	CASSNTEAFF
13	TRBV5-1	-	CASSRRGGDEQFF
12	TRBV27	-	CASSPVGETQYF
17	TRBV15	-	CATSRDRASASYNEQFF
15	TRBV10-1	-	CASSDPGGPTDTQYF
14	TRBV5-1	-	CASSLGSGSGELFF
15	TRBV27	-	CASSLLAGASYEQYF
14	TRBV6-6	-	CASSQQGADTEAFF
16	TRBV15	-	CATSGIRGIAYNEQFF
14	TRBV29-1	-	CSVEGQGAGQPQHF
14	TRBV18	-	CASSPQGRQETQYF
12	TRBV27	once	CASSSRTGEQFF
12	TRBV18	-	CASSPTRVEAFF
11	TRBV29-1	few	CSVGGTYEQYF
16	TRBV7-9	-	CASSSGLAVNTDTQYF
16	TRBV28	-	CASSLGGVSGANVLTF
15	TRBV25-1	-	CASSELVSGTGELFF
16	TRBV5-1	-	CASSPGLAGDYHEQFF
13	TRBV4-2	-	CASSGPSPLEQYF
15	TRBV9	-	CASSSQGATYNEQFF
16	TRBV10-3	-	CAISESQPSGQETQYF
15	TRBV5-6	-	CASSIKDGYSYEQYF